This T cell receptor beta chain was sequenced in a study of blood T cell repertoires in COVID-19 (dated by TCRdb to between 2020 and 2021). About the investigation overall: ImmuneRACE Cohort 3 recovered participants were defined by two consecutive negative NP/OP PCR tests, healthcare professional clearance, or symptom resolution. The samples were drawn from the first 160 participants of the ongoing ImmuneRACE study and from 1,254 subjects provided by 6 global collaborators. A de-identified subject ID, COVID-19 status, age in years and sex were almost always included in the sample metadata. The prospective study material was composed of cDNA or gDNA derived from T cells, B-cell-depleted T cells, or PBMCs. The collaborator samples originated in the United States, Italy and Spain and spanned the acute and convalescent phases of COVID-19. Deeply sampled blood TCRbeta repertoires from subjects exposed to, actively infected with, or recovered from COVID-19 were included in the dataset. HLA class I and class II types, where available, came from metadata supplied by the sample provider rather than from assay-based typing. The repertoires were released in a freely available public database meant as a resource for research on the immune response to SARS-CoV-2.

TCRbeta CDR3 regions were amplified from genomic DNA using the immunoSEQ Assay, a bias-controlled multiplex PCR. Regarding the original processing steps: Within the assay, amplification of reference gene primers was used to estimate how many nucleated cells each sample contained. To quantify the absolute abundance of each unique TCRbeta CDR3 rearrangement, sequence reads were collapsed and filtered. For each sample, productive Simpson clonality was calculated by taking the square root of Simpson's diversity index across productive rearrangements. The clones in this table, taken by TCRdb from immuneACCESS, are in-frame only. Not every clone is retained; where verified, under half of the shortfall comes from an unresolved V gene, and the cause of the rest is unknown. V and J calls and clone size are given by that table; D and trimming were obtained from the DNA. The sample table shows approximately 360,000 clones, and about 87% are seen once. The ten largest clones take up approximately 1.8% of the sample.

Points on this clone: It lacks a known antigen. Per-base quality was not reported, and no clone a single base away is much larger than it.

Overall study outcomes, separate from this receptor: The amount of clinical and demographic metadata varied by source and participant and was provided uncurated.

Participants in the prospective study were aged 18 to 89 years, lived in 20 to 30 United States geographic areas, and enrolled through a virtual design. Cohort assignment in the prospective study relied on participant-reported clinical history from a screening survey and a study questionnaire. In the prospective study, mobile phlebotomists collected whole blood, serum and a nasopharyngeal or oropharyngeal swab from each participant. Prospective study participants could optionally give additional blood draws and questionnaires over an approximately two-month period. Prospective study blood samples were shipped either frozen or at room temperature before DNA extraction. The cysteine opens and the phenylalanine closes a CDR3 of 14 amino acids. Only CDR3 DNA is held: 42 bases, read in frame from base 1. Relative to germline, V is 1 base shorter and J is 5 bases shorter, with 10 bases between their ends. In the germline V gene, CDR1 corresponds to MGHRA and CDR2 to YSYEKL.

In this chain, TRBV4-1 is recombined with TRBJ2-3; the D region possibly corresponds to TRBD1 (6 bases align). Input material: PBMCs or T cells enriched from blood (not recorded which). The receptor was derived from a man aged 35 to 55 in a cohort exposed to, infected with or recovered from COVID-19 (not recorded which). Read as DNA, the sequence is TGCGCCAGCAGCCAAGCCACCAGGGGAGATACGCAGTATTTT. Its translation reads: CASSQATRGDTQYF.